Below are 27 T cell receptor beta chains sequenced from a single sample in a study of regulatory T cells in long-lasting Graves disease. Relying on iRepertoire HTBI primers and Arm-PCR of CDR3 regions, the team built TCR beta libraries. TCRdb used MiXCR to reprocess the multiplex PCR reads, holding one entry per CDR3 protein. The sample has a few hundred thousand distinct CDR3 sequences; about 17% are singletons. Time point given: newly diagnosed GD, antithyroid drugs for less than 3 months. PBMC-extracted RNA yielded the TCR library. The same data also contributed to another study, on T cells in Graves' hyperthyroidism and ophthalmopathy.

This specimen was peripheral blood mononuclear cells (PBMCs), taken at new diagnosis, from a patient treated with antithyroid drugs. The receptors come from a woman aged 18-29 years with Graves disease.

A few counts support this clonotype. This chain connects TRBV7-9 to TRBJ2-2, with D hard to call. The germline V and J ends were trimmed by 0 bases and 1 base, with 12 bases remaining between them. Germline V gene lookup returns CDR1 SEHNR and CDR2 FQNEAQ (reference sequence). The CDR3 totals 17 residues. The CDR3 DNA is TGTGCCAGCAGCTTAGCTGGGGTAGCTTTGAACACCGGGGAGCTGTTTTTT. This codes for CASSLAGVALNTGELFF.

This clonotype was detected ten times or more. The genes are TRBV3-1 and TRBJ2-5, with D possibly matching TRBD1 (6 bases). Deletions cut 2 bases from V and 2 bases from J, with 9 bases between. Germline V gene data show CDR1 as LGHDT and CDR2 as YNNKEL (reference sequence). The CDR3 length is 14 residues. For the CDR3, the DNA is TGTGCCAGCAGCCAAAGACAGGATCAAGAGACCCAGTACTTC. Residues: CASSQRQDQETQYF.

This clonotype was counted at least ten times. In DNA, the CDR3 is TGTGCCAGCAAGGAGGCGGGGTTGAACTACGAGCAGTACTTC. This gives the protein CASKEAGLNYEQYF. The chain employs TRBV28 and TRBJ2-7, with TRBD2 as a possible D gene (6 bases). The CDR3 totals 14 residues. Trimming cost V 7 bases and J 3 bases, with 16 bases left between them. Germline V gene data show CDR1 as MDHEN and CDR2 as SYDVKM. Variable domain in full (rest from reference TRBV28 and TRBJ2-7): DVKVTQSSRYLVKRTGEKVFLECVQDMDHENMFWYRQDPGLGLRLIYFSYDVKMKEKGDIPEGYSVSREKKERFSLILESASTNQTSMYLCASKEAGLNYEQYFGPGTRLTVT.

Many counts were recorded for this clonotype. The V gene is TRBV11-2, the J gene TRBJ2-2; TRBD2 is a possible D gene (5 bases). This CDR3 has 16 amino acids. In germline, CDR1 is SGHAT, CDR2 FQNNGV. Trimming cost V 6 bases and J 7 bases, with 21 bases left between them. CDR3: CASSPRPEGIIGELFF. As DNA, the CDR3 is TGTGCCAGCAGTCCCCGGCCCGAGGGCATCATCGGGGAGCTGTTTTTT. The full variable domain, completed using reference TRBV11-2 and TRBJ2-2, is EAGVAQSPRYKIIEKRQSVAFWCNPISGHATLYWYQQILGQGPKLLIQFQNNGVVDDSQLPKDRFSAERLKGVDSTLKIQPAKLEDSAVYLCASSPRPEGIIGELFFGEGSRLTVL.

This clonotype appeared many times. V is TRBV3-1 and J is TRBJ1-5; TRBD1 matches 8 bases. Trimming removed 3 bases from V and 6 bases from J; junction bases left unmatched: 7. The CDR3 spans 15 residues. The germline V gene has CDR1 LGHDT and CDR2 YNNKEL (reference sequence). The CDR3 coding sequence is TGTGCCAGCAGCCACCAGGGGGCGCGGGGTCAGCCCCAGCATTTT. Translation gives CASSHQGARGQPQHF.

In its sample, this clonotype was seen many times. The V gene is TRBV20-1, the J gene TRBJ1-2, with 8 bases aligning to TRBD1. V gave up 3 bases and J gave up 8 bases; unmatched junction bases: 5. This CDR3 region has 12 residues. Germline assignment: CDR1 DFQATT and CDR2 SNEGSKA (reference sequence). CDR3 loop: CSARDRVGGYTF. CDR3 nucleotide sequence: TGCAGTGCTAGGGACAGGGTTGGCGGCTACACCTTC.

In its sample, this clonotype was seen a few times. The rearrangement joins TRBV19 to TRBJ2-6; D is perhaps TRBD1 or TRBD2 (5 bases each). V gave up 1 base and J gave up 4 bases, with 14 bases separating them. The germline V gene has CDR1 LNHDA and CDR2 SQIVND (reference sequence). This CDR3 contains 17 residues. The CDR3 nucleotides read TGTGCCAGTAGTATAGGGTCCGGGACGGCCGGGGCCAACGTCCTGACTTTC. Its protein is CASSIGSGTAGANVLTF.

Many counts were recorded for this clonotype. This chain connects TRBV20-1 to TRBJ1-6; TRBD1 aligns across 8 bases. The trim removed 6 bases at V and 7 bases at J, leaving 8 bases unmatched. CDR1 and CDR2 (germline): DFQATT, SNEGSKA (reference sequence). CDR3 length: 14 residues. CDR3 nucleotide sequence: TGCAGTGCACCCATGACAGGGGCAAATTCACCCCTCCACTTT. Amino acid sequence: CSAPMTGANSPLHF.

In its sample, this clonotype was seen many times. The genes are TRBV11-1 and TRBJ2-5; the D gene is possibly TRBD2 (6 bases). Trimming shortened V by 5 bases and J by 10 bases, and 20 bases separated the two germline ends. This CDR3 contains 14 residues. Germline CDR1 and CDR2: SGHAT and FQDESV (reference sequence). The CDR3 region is CASSPPGVLASQYF. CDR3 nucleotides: TGTGCCAGCAGCCCACCGGGGGTACTAGCAAGCCAGTACTTC.

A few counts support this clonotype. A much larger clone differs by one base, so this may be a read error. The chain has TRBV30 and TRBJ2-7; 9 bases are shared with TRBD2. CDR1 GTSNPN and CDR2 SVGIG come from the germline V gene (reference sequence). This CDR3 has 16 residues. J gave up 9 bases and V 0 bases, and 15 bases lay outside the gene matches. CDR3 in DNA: TGTGCCTGGAGTGTACCGTGGACTAGCGTTAGAGACGGGCAGTACTTC. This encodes CAWSVPWTSVRDGQYF.

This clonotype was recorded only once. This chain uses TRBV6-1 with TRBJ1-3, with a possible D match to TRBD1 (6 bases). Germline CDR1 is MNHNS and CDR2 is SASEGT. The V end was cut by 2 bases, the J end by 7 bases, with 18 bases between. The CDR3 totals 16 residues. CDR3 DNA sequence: TGTGCCAGCAGTGAAACGCACAGGGCCGAGGGTAACACCATATATTTT. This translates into CASSETHRAEGNTIYF.

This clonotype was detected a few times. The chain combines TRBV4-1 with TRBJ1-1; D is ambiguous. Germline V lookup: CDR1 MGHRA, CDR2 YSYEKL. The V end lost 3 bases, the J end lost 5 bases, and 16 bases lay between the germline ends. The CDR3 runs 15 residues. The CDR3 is CASSHLPIPRTEAFF. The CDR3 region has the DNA TGCGCCAGCAGCCACTTACCGATCCCACGGACTGAAGCTTTCTTT.

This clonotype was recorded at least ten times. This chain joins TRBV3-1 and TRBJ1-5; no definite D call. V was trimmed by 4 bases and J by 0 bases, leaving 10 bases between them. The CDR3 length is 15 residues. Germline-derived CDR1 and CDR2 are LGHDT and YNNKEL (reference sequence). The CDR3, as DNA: TGTGCCAGCAGCCTCGGGATAAATAGCAATCAGCCCCAGCATTTT. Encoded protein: CASSLGINSNQPQHF.

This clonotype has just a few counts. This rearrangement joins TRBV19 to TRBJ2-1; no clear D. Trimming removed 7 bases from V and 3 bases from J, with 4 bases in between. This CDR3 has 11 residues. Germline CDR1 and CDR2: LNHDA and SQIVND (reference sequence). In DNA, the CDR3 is TGTGCCAGTATAGGCTACAATGAGCAGTTCTTC. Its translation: CASIGYNEQFF.

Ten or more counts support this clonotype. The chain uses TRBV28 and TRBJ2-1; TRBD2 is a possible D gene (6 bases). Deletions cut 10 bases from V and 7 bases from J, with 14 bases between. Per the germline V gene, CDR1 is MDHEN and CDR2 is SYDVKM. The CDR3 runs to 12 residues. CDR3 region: CATSGLMNEQFF. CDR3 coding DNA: TGTGCCACCTCGGGACTCATGAATGAGCAGTTCTTC.

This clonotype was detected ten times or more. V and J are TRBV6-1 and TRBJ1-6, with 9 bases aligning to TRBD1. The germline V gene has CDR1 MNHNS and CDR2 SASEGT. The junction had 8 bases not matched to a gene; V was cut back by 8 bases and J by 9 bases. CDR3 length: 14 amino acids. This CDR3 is CASADGTGISPLHF. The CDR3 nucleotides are TGTGCCAGCGCCGACGGGACAGGGATTTCACCCCTCCACTTT.

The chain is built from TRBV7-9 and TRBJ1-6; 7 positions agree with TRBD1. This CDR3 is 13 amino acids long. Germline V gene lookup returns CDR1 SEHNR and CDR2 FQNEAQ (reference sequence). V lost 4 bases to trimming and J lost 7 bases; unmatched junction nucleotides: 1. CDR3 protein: CASSWDSNSPLHF. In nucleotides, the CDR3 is TGTGCCAGCAGCTGGGACAGCAATTCACCCCTCCACTTT.

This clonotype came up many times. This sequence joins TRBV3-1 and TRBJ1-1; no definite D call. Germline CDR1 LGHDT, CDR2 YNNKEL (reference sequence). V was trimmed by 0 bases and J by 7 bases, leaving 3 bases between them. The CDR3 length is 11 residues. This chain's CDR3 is CASSQDSEAFF. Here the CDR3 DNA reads TGTGCCAGCAGCCAAGACAGTGAAGCTTTCTTT.

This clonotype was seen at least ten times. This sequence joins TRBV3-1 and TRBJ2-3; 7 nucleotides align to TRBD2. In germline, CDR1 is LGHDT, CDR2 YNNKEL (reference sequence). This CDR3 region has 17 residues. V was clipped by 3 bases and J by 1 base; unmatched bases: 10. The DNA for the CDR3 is TGTGCCAGCAGCCAGTCTAGCGGTCTCCGGGGCACAGATACGCAGTATTTT. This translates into CASSQSSGLRGTDTQYF.

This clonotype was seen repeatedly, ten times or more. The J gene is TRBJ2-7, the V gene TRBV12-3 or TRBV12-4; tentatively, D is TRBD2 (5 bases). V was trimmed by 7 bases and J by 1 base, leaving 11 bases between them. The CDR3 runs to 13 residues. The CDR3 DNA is TGTGCCAGCACCTCCAGCGGTTCCTACGAGCAGTACTTC. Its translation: CASTSSGSYEQYF.

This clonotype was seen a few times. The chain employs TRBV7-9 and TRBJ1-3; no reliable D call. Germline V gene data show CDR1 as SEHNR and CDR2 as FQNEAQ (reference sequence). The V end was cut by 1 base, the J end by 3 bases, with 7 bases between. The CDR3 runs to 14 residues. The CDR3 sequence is CASSLGTYGNTIYF. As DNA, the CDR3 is TGTGCCAGCAGCTTAGGGACGTATGGAAACACCATATATTTT.

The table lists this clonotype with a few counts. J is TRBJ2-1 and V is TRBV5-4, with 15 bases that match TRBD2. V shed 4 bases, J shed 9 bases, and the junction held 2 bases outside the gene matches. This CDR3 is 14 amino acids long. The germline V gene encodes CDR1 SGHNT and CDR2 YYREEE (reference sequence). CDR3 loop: CASSAGLAGGEQFF. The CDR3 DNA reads TGTGCCAGCAGCGCGGGACTAGCGGGGGGTGAGCAGTTCTTC.

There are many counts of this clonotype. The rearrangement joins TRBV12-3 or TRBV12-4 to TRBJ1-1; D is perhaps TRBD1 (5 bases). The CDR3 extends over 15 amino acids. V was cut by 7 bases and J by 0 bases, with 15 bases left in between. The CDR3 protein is CASKTWGDLNTEAFF. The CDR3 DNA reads TGTGCCAGCAAGACTTGGGGGGATTTGAACACTGAAGCTTTCTTT.

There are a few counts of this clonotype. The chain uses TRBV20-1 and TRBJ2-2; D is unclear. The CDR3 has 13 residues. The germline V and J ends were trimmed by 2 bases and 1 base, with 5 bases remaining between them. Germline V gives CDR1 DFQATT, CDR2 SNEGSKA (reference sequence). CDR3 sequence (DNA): TGCAGTGCTAGAACTCAGAACACCGGGGAGCTGTTTTTT. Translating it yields CSARTQNTGELFF.

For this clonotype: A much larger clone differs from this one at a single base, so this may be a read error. CDR3 in amino acids: CAIREFSGAQYF. Here the CDR3 DNA reads TGTGCCATCAGGGAGTTTTCGGGGGCCCAGTACTTC. The rearrangement uses TRBV10-3 and TRBJ2-5; D might be TRBD2 (6 bases). Germline V gives CDR1 ENHRY, CDR2 SYGVKD. There are 12 residues in the CDR3.

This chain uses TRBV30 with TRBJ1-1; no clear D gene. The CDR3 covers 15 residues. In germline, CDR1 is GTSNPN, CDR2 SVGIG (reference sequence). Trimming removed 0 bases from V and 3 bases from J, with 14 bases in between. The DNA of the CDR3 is TGTGCCTGGAGTGTAGGGAGACTTCGAGACACTGAAGCTTTCTTT. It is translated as CAWSVGRLRDTEAFF.

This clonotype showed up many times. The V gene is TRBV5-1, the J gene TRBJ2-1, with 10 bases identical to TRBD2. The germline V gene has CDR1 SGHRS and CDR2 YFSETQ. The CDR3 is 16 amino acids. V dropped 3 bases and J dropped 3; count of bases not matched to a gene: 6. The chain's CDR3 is CASSSASGGIYNEQFF. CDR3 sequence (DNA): TGCGCCAGCAGCTCCGCTAGCGGGGGTATCTACAATGAGCAGTTCTTC.